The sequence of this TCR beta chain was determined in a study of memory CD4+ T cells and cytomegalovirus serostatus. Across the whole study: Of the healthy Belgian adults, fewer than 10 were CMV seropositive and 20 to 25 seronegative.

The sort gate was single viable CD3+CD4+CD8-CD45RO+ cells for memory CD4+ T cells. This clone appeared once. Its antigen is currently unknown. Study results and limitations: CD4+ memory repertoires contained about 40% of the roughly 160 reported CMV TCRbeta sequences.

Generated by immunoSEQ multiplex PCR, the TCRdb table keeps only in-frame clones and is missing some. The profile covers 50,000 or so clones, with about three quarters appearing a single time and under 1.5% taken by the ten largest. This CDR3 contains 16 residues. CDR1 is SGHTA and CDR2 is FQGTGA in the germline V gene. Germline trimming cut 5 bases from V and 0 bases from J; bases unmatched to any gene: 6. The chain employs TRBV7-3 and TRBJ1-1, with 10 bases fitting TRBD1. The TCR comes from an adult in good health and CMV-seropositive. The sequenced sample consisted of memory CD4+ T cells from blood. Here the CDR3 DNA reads TGTGCCAGCAGCCATTCGACAGGGGGCTTGAACACTGAAGCTTTCTTT. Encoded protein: CASSHSTGGLNTEAFF.